Listed here are 17 T cell receptor beta chains from one sample, sequenced in a study of T cells in localized non-small cell lung cancer. Assay used: immunoSEQ multiplex PCR; TCRdb lists only in-frame clones, some missing. The table shows about 14,000 clones, with 80% to 85% occurring only once. The material was peripheral blood, obtained before any cancer treatment. Receptors were obtained from a female donor at least 60 years old with stage I squamous cell lung carcinoma.

Only one count was recorded for this clone. CDR3 sequence: CASSLELAGNEQFF. As DNA, the CDR3 is TGCGCCAGCAGCTTGGAACTAGCGGGAAATGAGCAGTTCTTC. The V gene is TRBV5-1, the J gene TRBJ2-1; 10 nucleotides align to TRBD2. Germline assignment: CDR1 SGHRS and CDR2 YFSETQ. The CDR3 sequence is 14 residues long. Trimming removed 0 bases from V and 7 bases from J; junction bases left unmatched: 1.

The chain carries TRBV5-1 and TRBJ2-7; D is perhaps TRBD1 (6 bases). The ends were cut back, 6 bases at V and 4 bases at J, with 8 bases in the middle. The CDR3 is made up of 11 amino acids. The germline CDR1 and CDR2 sequences are SGHRS and YFSETQ. The CDR3 is CASKGEYEQYF. The CDR3 DNA reads as TGCGCCAGCAAGGGGGAATACGAGCAGTACTTC. Drawing the rest from reference TRBV5-1 and TRBJ2-7, the complete variable domain is KAGVTQTPRYLIKTRGQQVTLSCSPISGHRSVSWYQQTPGQGLQFLFEYFSETQRNKGNFPGRFSGRQFSNSRSEMNVSTLELGDSALYLCASKGEYEQYFGPGTRLTVT.

The V gene is TRBV19, the J gene TRBJ2-3; D remains ambiguous. The V end lost 2 bases, the J end lost 8 bases, and 5 bases lay between the germline ends. Germline-derived CDR1 and CDR2 are LNHDA and SQIVND (reference sequence). The CDR3 has 11 residues. Here the CDR3 reads CASSITSTQYF. CDR3 DNA sequence: TGTGCCAGTAGTATAACCAGTACGCAGTATTTT.

V is TRBV6-6 and J is TRBJ1-5; 8 positions match TRBD1. Germline CDR1 is MNHNY and CDR2 is SVGAGI (reference sequence). With 4 bases clipped from V and 7 bases from J, the junction kept 9 bases outside the gene matches. There are 15 residues in the CDR3. The CDR3 DNA reads as TGTGCCAGCAGTTCAGGAATGACAGGGGTCCAGCCCCAGCATTTT. It encodes CASSSGMTGVQPQHF.

The rearrangement links TRBV7-6 to TRBJ2-2; D uncertain. Germline loops: CDR1 SGHVS, CDR2 FNYEAQ. V was trimmed by 1 base and J by 1 base, leaving 7 bases between them. The CDR3 extends over 15 amino acids. The CDR3 is CASSLGGWNTGELFF. The CDR3 DNA reads as TGTGCCAGCAGCTTAGGGGGATGGAACACCGGGGAGCTGTTTTTT.

The chain carries TRBV5-5 and TRBJ2-5; D may correspond to TRBD1 or TRBD2 (6 bases each). From germline, CDR1 is SGHKS and CDR2 YYEKEE (reference sequence). Trimming removed 4 bases at V and 4 bases at J, with 26 bases between. The CDR3 runs 18 residues. The CDR3 sequence: CASSPGYTSGAYGETQYF. In DNA form, the CDR3 reads TGTGCCAGCAGCCCAGGCTATACGTCGGGGGCTTATGGAGAGACCCAGTACTTC.

The chain recombines TRBV5-1 with TRBJ1-2, with D possibly TRBD1 on 5 matching bases. Germline V gene lookup returns CDR1 SGHRS and CDR2 YFSETQ. The length of the CDR3 is 14 residues. The V end was cut by 1 base, the J end by 2 bases, with 9 bases between. The CDR3 nucleotides are TGCGCCAGCAGCTTGCCCCGACAGAACTATGGCTACACCTTC. Residues: CASSLPRQNYGYTF.

The chain joins TRBV30 to TRBJ2-5, with D tentatively TRBD2 (6 bases). The V gene lost 1 base and the J gene lost 4 bases, with 16 bases spanning the gap. This CDR3 contains 15 residues. Germline CDR1 and CDR2: GTSNPN and SVGIG (reference sequence). CDR3 nucleotide sequence: TGTGCCTGGAGTGGTGGGGGGTGGCTTGCAGAGACCCAGTACTTC. The encoded protein is CAWSGGGWLAETQYF.

The gene calls are TRBV7-2 and TRBJ1-2; D gene ambiguous. There are 14 residues in the CDR3. The V gene's germline CDR1 is SGHTA and CDR2 FQGNSA. The germline V and J ends were trimmed by 2 bases and 8 bases, with 15 bases remaining between them. CDR3 loop: CASSLNAGEGGYTF. CDR3 DNA: TGTGCCAGCAGCTTAAATGCAGGAGAGGGCGGCTACACCTTC.

The chain links TRBV15 to TRBJ2-1; 12 positions agree with TRBD2. The trim removed 1 base at V and 0 bases at J, leaving 1 base unmatched. CDR1 is LNHNV and CDR2 is YYDKDF in the germline V gene (reference sequence). CDR3 length equals 17 residues. The CDR3: CATSRGLAGVSYNEQFF. As DNA, the CDR3 is TGTGCCACCAGCAGAGGACTAGCGGGGGTCTCCTACAATGAGCAGTTCTTC.

This chain links TRBV6-1 with TRBJ1-2; D is perhaps TRBD1 (5 bases). This CDR3 is built from 14 residues. CDR1 and CDR2 from the germline V gene are MNHNS and SASEGT. The V and J ends lost 8 bases and 4 bases respectively, with 17 bases between them. CDR3 protein: CASVFDSPSYGYTF. The CDR3 nucleotides are TGTGCCAGCGTATTTGACAGCCCCTCCTATGGCTACACCTTC.

The count of this clone is one. The rearrangement joins TRBV10-1 to TRBJ2-1; the match to TRBD2 covers 7 bases. The V segment lost 0 bases and the J segment 5 bases; nucleotides outside the gene matches: 7. The germline V gene has CDR1 WNHNN and CDR2 SYGVQD (reference sequence). The CDR3 is 16 amino acids. The CDR3 sequence: CASSESPWGGDNEQFF. In DNA form, the CDR3 reads TGCGCCAGCAGTGAGTCACCCTGGGGGGGGGACAATGAGCAGTTCTTC.

This clone was picked up a small number of times. The CDR3 coding sequence is TGTGCCAGCAGCTTACGGGAGGTGAACACTGAAGCTTTCTTT. This codes for CASSLREVNTEAFF. The rearrangement uses TRBV7-8 and TRBJ1-1; D not certain. V gave up 2 bases and J gave up 0 bases, with 7 bases separating them. The CDR3 totals 14 residues. CDR1 SGHVS and CDR2 FQNEAQ come from the germline V gene.

This chain joins TRBV5-6 and TRBJ1-2; 7 bases are a match to TRBD1. Germline trimming cut 2 bases from V and 8 bases from J; bases unmatched to any gene: 6. The CDR3 consists of 13 residues. Germline-derived CDR1 and CDR2 are SGHDT and YYEEEE. The CDR3 nucleotides read TGTGCCAGCAGCTTCGGACAGGTGATCGGCTACACCTTC. The encoded protein is CASSFGQVIGYTF.

The chain couples TRBV19 to TRBJ1-1, with D unresolved. V dropped 4 bases and J dropped 1 base, with 19 bases sitting between them. This CDR3 spans 17 amino acids. Germline assignment: CDR1 LNHDA and CDR2 SQIVND (reference sequence). The CDR3 sequence is CASSTLWTKVKNTEAFF. CDR3 bases: TGTGCCAGTAGTACATTATGGACTAAAGTCAAGAACACTGAAGCTTTCTTT.

The chain links TRBV7-2 to TRBJ1-2; possible D gene TRBD1, 5 bases. V lost 3 bases to trimming and J lost 2 bases, with 10 bases between them. This CDR3 has 14 amino acids. CDR1 is SGHTA, CDR2 FQGNSA, per germline. CDR3 in DNA: TGTGCCAGCAGCTTGGCAGGGCTGAACTATGGCTACACCTTC. It specifies CASSLAGLNYGYTF.

CDR3 loop: CASSRQGDWNTDTQYF. In DNA, the CDR3 is TGTGCCAGCAGCCGCCAAGGGGACTGGAACACAGATACGCAGTATTTT. This sequence joins TRBV9 and TRBJ2-3; a possible D gene is TRBD2 (6 bases). V lost 4 bases, J lost 2 bases, and 17 bases lay in between. This CDR3 has 16 amino acids. Germline V gene sequence: CDR1 SGDLS, CDR2 YYNGEE.